Sequencing of this TCR beta chain was carried out in a study of blood T cell repertoires in COVID-19. This clone was counted once. Some clones are missing from TCRdb's copy, which holds only in-frame ones; the method was immunoSEQ multiplex PCR. The sample includes some 220,000 clones, about 85% of them seen just once. Germline loops: CDR1 MRHNA, CDR2 SNTAGT. The CDR3 has 15 amino acids. Deletions cut 5 bases from V and 1 base from J, with 12 bases between. Sequences were obtained from peripheral blood. The TCR sequence derives from a woman between 18 and 29 years old who had recovered from COVID-19. The gene calls are TRBV6-4 and TRBJ2-1; weak D call: TRBD2 (6 bases). The CDR3 is CASSPLAGSYNEQFF. DNA for the CDR3: TGTGCCAGCAGTCCCTTGGCGGGGTCCTACAATGAGCAGTTCTTC.